These 28 T cell receptor beta chains share one sample of origin, sequenced in a study of response to subunit inactivated influenza vaccine. TCRdb recomputed calls from the RT-PCR reads with MiXCR, one row per CDR3 protein. The table records around 580,000 distinct CDR3 sequences, 13% to 15% of them present only once. The sample here was PBMCs from blood, taken about 13 days after vaccination. The receptor set was obtained from a man aged 50-59 years who received an inactivated influenza vaccine.

This clonotype has a handful of counts. Germline is not matched at one junction end, which may reflect a read error. The rearrangement joins TRBV5-1 to TRBJ2-3; TRBD2 aligns across 8 bases. Germline V gene lookup returns CDR1 SGHRS and CDR2 YFSETQ. The CDR3 is 18 amino acids. CDR3 protein: CASSSGLLAEQMADTQFF. DNA of the CDR3: TGCGCCAGCAGCTCAGGTCTACTAGCGGAGCAAATGGCAGATACGCAGTTTTTT.

This clonotype occurred a few times. This rearrangement joins TRBV6-1 to TRBJ2-2, with D hard to call. Looked up from germline, CDR1 is MNHNS and CDR2 is SASEGT. This CDR3 comprises 14 residues. The germline V and J ends were trimmed by 8 bases and 2 bases, with 12 bases remaining between them. The CDR3 coding sequence is TGTGCCAGCCGCCAGGCAGGCAACACCGGGGAGCTGTTTTTT. This codes for CASRQAGNTGELFF.

The chain employs TRBV7-9 and TRBJ2-3, with 9 bases matching TRBD1. Germline-derived CDR1 and CDR2 are SEHNR and FQNEAQ (reference sequence). The J segment lost 2 bases and the V segment lost 2 bases, leaving 5 bases of the junction unmatched. The CDR3 runs to 16 residues. The CDR3 sequence is CASSLYRGQVTDTQYF. The DNA of the CDR3 is TGTGCCAGCAGCTTATACAGGGGGCAGGTCACAGATACGCAGTATTTT.

This clonotype has a handful of counts. The genes are TRBV7-9 and TRBJ2-7, with 12 bases that match TRBD2. V lost 4 bases to trimming and J lost 3 bases; unmatched junction nucleotides: 4. The CDR3 runs 15 residues. Germline V gene data show CDR1 as SEHNR and CDR2 as FQNEAQ (reference sequence). The CDR3 DNA is TGTGCCAGCAGCTCTAGCGGGAGGGCCTTCTACGAGCAGTACTTC. Translated, it gives CASSSSGRAFYEQYF. The whole variable domain, filled in from reference TRBV7-9 and TRBJ2-7, reads DTGVSQNPRHKITKRGQNVTFRCDPISEHNRLYWYRQTLGQGPEFLTYFQNEAQLEKSRLLSDRFSAERPKGSFSTLEIQRTEQGDSAMYLCASSSSGRAFYEQYFGPGTRLTVT.

This clonotype has only a few counts. The chain joins TRBV18 to TRBJ2-1; 8 bases are shared with TRBD1. This CDR3 is built from 11 residues. From germline, CDR1 is KGHSH and CDR2 LQKENI. Trimming at V came to 6 bases and at J to 9 bases, leaving 1 base not matched to a gene. The CDR3 loop is CASSRGPEQFF. CDR3 nucleotide sequence: TGTGCCAGCTCCAGGGGGCCTGAGCAGTTCTTC.

As concerns this clonotype: An end of the junction does not agree with germline; a read error may underlie this. The chain has TRBV20-1 and TRBJ2-3; 11 bases fit TRBD1. This CDR3 is built from 15 residues. CDR1 is DFQATT, CDR2 SNEGSKA, per germline (reference sequence). CDR3 residues: CCARGGQGDRDTQYF. The CDR3 region has the DNA TGCTGTGCTAGAGGGGGACAGGGGGATCGAGATACGCAGTATTTT.

This clonotype was observed a handful of times. The chain joins TRBV12-3 or TRBV12-4 to TRBJ1-4, with 7 bases lining up with TRBD1. The CDR3 spans 13 residues. With 4 bases clipped from V and 15 bases from J, the junction kept 11 bases outside the gene matches. CDR3 amino acids: CASSSRDSPSLFF. CDR3 DNA sequence: TGTGCCAGCAGTTCCCGGGACAGCCCTTCCTTGTTTTTT.

The chain couples TRBV6-1 to TRBJ2-7; 8 bases map to TRBD2. CDR3 length equals 13 residues. CDR1 and CDR2 (germline): MNHNS, SASEGT. With V trimmed by 6 bases and J by 6 bases, 7 bases remained unmatched. The DNA for the CDR3 is TGTGCCAGCAGCCCCGGGGGGGTACCCGAGCAGTACTTC. Translation: CASSPGGVPEQYF.

The J gene is TRBJ1-4, the V gene TRBV10-3, with D unresolved. CDR1 ENHRY and CDR2 SYGVKD come from the germline V gene. The CDR3 contains 13 residues. The V end lost 4 bases, the J end lost 3 bases, and 6 bases lay between the germline ends. In DNA form, the CDR3 reads TGTGCCATCAGTGGAACAGCTAATGAAAAACTGTTTTTT. Protein: CAISGTANEKLFF.

J is TRBJ2-7 and V is TRBV4-3, with 8 positions matching TRBD2. CDR1 and CDR2 (germline): LGHNA, YSLEER. With 0 bases clipped from V and 0 bases from J, the junction kept 1 base outside the gene matches. This CDR3 has 15 residues. CDR3 sequence: CASSQESGSSYEQYF. CDR3 coding DNA: TGCGCCAGCAGCCAAGAAAGCGGGAGCTCCTACGAGCAGTACTTC.

Only a few counts were recorded for this clonotype. The rearrangement links TRBV3-1 to TRBJ1-5; 7 positions match TRBD1. The CDR3 extends over 14 amino acids. V gave up 5 bases and J gave up 4 bases; unmatched junction bases: 5. The germline V gene encodes CDR1 LGHDT and CDR2 YNNKEL (reference sequence). Here the CDR3 reads CASSGRDSNQPQHF. The CDR3 DNA reads as TGTGCCAGCAGCGGCCGGGACAGTAATCAGCCCCAGCATTTT.

This clonotype was recorded a few times. V is TRBV6-2 or TRBV6-3 and J is TRBJ2-1, with unresolved D. Germline V gives CDR1 MNHEY, CDR2 SVGEGT. The CDR3 loop spans 12 amino acids. With 8 bases removed from V and 3 bases from J, the gap between germline ends came to 8 bases. CDR3 in DNA: TGTGCCAGCGCCGTGAACTACAATGAGCAGTTCTTC. It specifies CASAVNYNEQFF.

This clonotype turned up a few times. This chain uses TRBV4-1 with TRBJ2-5; 7 positions agree with TRBD1. The CDR3 contains 16 residues. J gave up 1 base and V 4 bases, and 9 bases lay outside the gene matches. From germline, CDR1 is MGHRA and CDR2 YSYEKL. The CDR3 protein is CASSRRDSGGQETQYF. DNA for the CDR3: TGCGCCAGCAGCCGCAGAGATTCAGGGGGCCAAGAGACCCAGTACTTC.

This clonotype came up a few times. The rearrangement uses TRBV5-1 and TRBJ2-7, with 13 bases that match TRBD2. Germline assignment: CDR1 SGHRS and CDR2 YFSETQ. The CDR3 has 17 residues. The V gene end was trimmed by 4 bases and the J gene end by 0 bases; junction bases not matched to a gene: 7. CDR3 nucleotides: TGCGCCAGCAGCACCGGGACTAGCGGGGCCCTCTCCTACGAGCAGTACTTC. Residues: CASSTGTSGALSYEQYF. Full variable domain (missing parts from reference TRBV5-1 and TRBJ2-7): KAGVTQTPRYLIKTRGQQVTLSCSPISGHRSVSWYQQTPGQGLQFLFEYFSETQRNKGNFPGRFSGRQFSNSRSEMNVSTLELGDSALYLCASSTGTSGALSYEQYFGPGTRLTVT.

J is TRBJ2-4 and V is TRBV5-6, with 9 bases that match TRBD1. Germline-derived CDR1 and CDR2 are SGHDT and YYEEEE. The CDR3 sequence is 15 residues long. Losses at the gene ends were 4 bases for V and 6 bases for J; bases not matched to a gene: 8. CDR3 nucleotide sequence: TGTGCCAGCAGCCCTGGACAGGGGAGGGGAAACATTCAGTACTTC. This translates into CASSPGQGRGNIQYF.

The gene calls are TRBV5-1 and TRBJ2-6, with a weak D call TRBD1 (5 bases). CDR3 size: 14 residues. Trimming removed 4 bases at V and 2 bases at J, with 7 bases between. The germline CDR1 and CDR2 sequences are SGHRS and YFSETQ. CDR3 DNA: TGCGCCAGCAGCATAGGGGCTGGGGCCAACGTCCTGACTTTC. Protein product: CASSIGAGANVLTF.

This clonotype was seen only a few times. This sequence joins TRBV14 and TRBJ2-7; D unresolved. V was clipped by 5 bases and J by 2 bases, with 16 bases between them. The CDR3 sequence is 15 residues long. CDR1 and CDR2 (germline): SGHDN, FVKESK. The CDR3 nucleotides read TGTGCCAGCAGCGATCGCAGACGTCCCACCTACGAGCAGTACTTC. Its protein is CASSDRRRPTYEQYF. The full variable domain, with the rest looked up from reference TRBV14 and TRBJ2-7, is EAGVTQFPSHSVIEKGQTVTLRCDPISGHDNLYWYRRVMGKEIKFLLHFVKESKQDESGMPNNRFLAERTGGTYSTLKVQPAELEDSGVYFCASSDRRRPTYEQYFGPGTRLTVT.

The sample holds a few counts of this clonotype. This chain connects TRBV6-1 to TRBJ1-5, with TRBD1 as a possible D gene (5 bases). Trimming stripped 9 bases from V and 5 bases from J, with 11 bases between. There are 12 residues in the CDR3. The germline V gene encodes CDR1 MNHNS and CDR2 SASEGT. The CDR3, as DNA: TGTGCCAGAAGACAGAGCCATCAGCCCCAGCATTTT. Amino acid sequence: CARRQSHQPQHF.

Details on this clonotype: A junction boundary mismatches the germline segment, possibly from a read error. The V call is TRBV3-1, the J call TRBJ2-5; no reliable D call. Germline V gene data show CDR1 as LGHDT and CDR2 as YNNKEL (reference sequence). There are 14 residues in the CDR3. The CDR3 is CASSQDVGQGTQYF. CDR3 sequence (DNA): TGTGCCAGCAGCCAAGATGTTGGCCAAGGGACCCAGTACTTC.

The genes are TRBV3-1 and TRBJ1-2; TRBD1 might be the D (5 bases). The CDR3 extends over 15 amino acids. In germline, CDR1 is LGHDT, CDR2 YNNKEL (reference sequence). The V end lost 0 bases, the J end lost 4 bases, and 12 bases lay between the germline ends. CDR3 sequence (DNA): TGTGCCAGCAGCCAAGATTCAAGGGGAATCTATGGCTACACCTTC. This sequence encodes CASSQDSRGIYGYTF. Full variable domain (rest looked up from reference TRBV3-1 and TRBJ1-2): DTAVSQTPKYLVTQMGNDKSIKCEQNLGHDTMYWYKQDSKKFLKIMFSYNNKELIINETVPNRFSPKSPDKAHLNLHINSLELGDSAVYFCASSQDSRGIYGYTFGSGTRLTVV.

The sample holds a few counts of this clonotype. The rearrangement links TRBV29-1 to TRBJ2-3; D might be TRBD1 (7 bases). Deletions cut 5 bases from V and 8 bases from J, with 17 bases between. This CDR3 has 13 amino acids. Per the germline V gene, CDR1 is SQVTM and CDR2 is ANQGSEA. The CDR3 region has the DNA TGCAGCGTTCAGCAGGGGGGAGATCGTACGCAGTATTTT. Its translation is CSVQQGGDRTQYF.

This clonotype turned up a few times. The chain uses TRBV15 and TRBJ2-7; TRBD1 matches at 9 bases. Trimming cost V 0 bases and J 6 bases; bases outside gene matches: 3. The CDR3 has 14 residues. In germline, CDR1 is LNHNV, CDR2 YYDKDF (reference sequence). CDR3 protein: CATSRDYRGREQYF. DNA for the CDR3: TGTGCCACCAGCAGAGATTACAGGGGGCGCGAGCAGTACTTC.

This clonotype was found a few times. The gene calls are TRBV11-2 and TRBJ2-7; 9 nucleotides align to TRBD2. Germline lookup yields CDR1 SGHAT and CDR2 FQNNGV. V was pared by 2 bases and J by 0 bases, with 2 bases of the junction left unmatched. CDR3 length: 15 amino acids. CDR3 nucleotides: TGTGCCAGCAGCTTAAATAGCGGGAGCTCCTACGAGCAGTACTTC. Protein sequence: CASSLNSGSSYEQYF.

The rearrangement uses TRBV4-1 and TRBJ2-1; tentatively, D is TRBD2 (6 bases). Germline CDR1 and CDR2: MGHRA and YSYEKL. The CDR3 is 15 amino acids. V was shortened by 1 base and J by 3 bases, with 10 bases between the two germline ends. CDR3: CASSQATTSYNEQFF. In nucleotides, the CDR3 is TGCGCCAGCAGCCAAGCCACGACTAGCTACAATGAGCAGTTCTTC.

The sample holds a few counts of this clonotype. This chain connects TRBV7-2 to TRBJ2-7, with D perhaps TRBD1 (5 bases). The CDR3 contains 12 residues. Trimming cost V 4 bases and J 4 bases, with 8 bases left between them. Germline loops: CDR1 SGHTA, CDR2 FQGNSA. CDR3 in DNA: TGTGCCAGCAGCTCCCGACAGTACGAGCAGTACTTC. It yields the protein CASSSRQYEQYF.

This clonotype came up many times. V usage is TRBV10-3 and J usage is TRBJ2-3, with 7 positions matching TRBD1. Per the germline V gene, CDR1 is ENHRY and CDR2 is SYGVKD. V lost 0 bases to trimming and J lost 1 base; unmatched junction nucleotides: 7. The CDR3 runs 17 residues. The CDR3 DNA sequence: TGTGCCATCAGTGAGTCGACAGGGAGACAGGGCACAGATACGCAGTATTTT. Amino acid sequence: CAISESTGRQGTDTQYF.

The chain links TRBV6-2 or TRBV6-3 to TRBJ2-2, with D possibly being TRBD1 (6 bases). The CDR3 length is 16 residues. CDR1 is MNHEY and CDR2 is SVGEGT in the germline V gene. The V end lost 3 bases, the J end lost 2 bases, and 13 bases lay between the germline ends. The chain's CDR3 is CASSYYGTRNTGELFF. CDR3 bases: TGTGCCAGCAGTTATTACGGGACACGAAACACCGGGGAGCTGTTTTTT.

Many counts were recorded for this clonotype. The rearrangement uses TRBV28 and TRBJ1-6; 9 bases agree with TRBD1. The CDR3 has 17 amino acids. J was trimmed by 2 bases and V by 5 bases; bases with no gene match: 7. Germline-derived CDR1 and CDR2 are MDHEN and SYDVKM. CDR3 coding DNA: TGTGCCAGCAGTCCGGGACAGGGAATCACCTATAATTCACCCCTCCACTTT. Protein: CASSPGQGITYNSPLHF.